This T cell receptor (beta chain) originates from a study of T cell responses to AZD1222 COVID-19 vaccine. General study findings and limits: Clonal diversity may have been underestimated, and the donors were mostly white British, with more females than males. Variant regions that are unmutated are reportedly the target of nearly half of spike-specific TCRs.

Clones were read by immunoSEQ multiplex PCR, and TCRdb kept only the in-frame ones, dropping some. The table shows approximately 110,000 clones, with 85% to 90% occurring only once. Germline CDR1 is ENHRY and CDR2 is SYGVKD. The CDR3 is made up of 14 amino acids. V was cut by 2 bases and J by 8 bases, with 15 bases left in between. Concerning this clone itself: What it binds is not known.

The receptor was derived from an adult who received the AZD1222 COVID-19 vaccine. The gene calls are TRBV10-3 and TRBJ1-2, with D possibly TRBD1 on 5 matching bases. Sequencing used peripheral blood, obtained 28 days after the second AZD1222 dose. Written as DNA, the CDR3 is TGTGCCATCAGTGAGGGGGCAGGGAGAAAAGGCTACACCTTC. It encodes CAISEGAGRKGYTF.